Shown below are 13 T cell receptor beta chains from a single sample sequenced in a study of CD8 T cells in Susac syndrome. Random hexamers were used to reverse transcribe the RNA input (about 0.5 to 1 ug). TCRdb itself ran the immunoSEQ multiplex PCR reads through MiXCR, one entry per CDR3 protein. The sample shows under 200,000 distinct CDR3 sequences, about 91% of them seen only once. The sample comprised CD4+ T cells from PBMCs. These receptors were collected from a human donor with Susac syndrome.

V usage is TRBV7-9 and J usage is TRBJ1-6, with D uncertain. Trimming cost V 1 base and J 10 bases, with 11 bases left between them. Germline V gene lookup returns CDR1 SEHNR and CDR2 FQNEAQ (reference sequence). The CDR3 length is 14 residues. CDR3 sequence: CASSLGWEGSPLHF. The CDR3 DNA follows: TGTGCCAGCAGCTTAGGCTGGGAGGGATCACCCCTCCACTTT.

The chain joins TRBV11-2 to TRBJ2-5, with D tentatively TRBD1 (5 bases). There are 14 residues in the CDR3. V was shortened by 1 base and J by 4 bases, with 10 bases between the two germline ends. Germline CDR1 is SGHAT and CDR2 is FQNNGV. CDR3 loop: CASSLGGRTETQYF. In nucleotides, the CDR3 is TGTGCCAGCAGCTTAGGGGGCAGAACAGAGACCCAGTACTTC.

This chain joins TRBV7-9 and TRBJ2-5; 11 bases fit TRBD2. With 5 bases clipped from V and 1 base from J, the junction kept 3 bases outside the gene matches. Germline CDR1 SEHNR, CDR2 FQNEAQ (reference sequence). The CDR3 runs to 15 residues. The CDR3 loop is CASSRTSGLQETQYF. CDR3 in DNA: TGTGCCAGCAGCCGGACTAGCGGGCTCCAAGAGACCCAGTACTTC.

The gene calls are TRBV30 and TRBJ2-7; no clear D. Per germline, CDR1 GTSNPN and CDR2 SVGIG (reference sequence). V was cut by 0 bases and J by 3 bases, with 15 bases left in between. CDR3 length equals 15 residues. CDR3 amino acids: CAWSVRGFPLYEQYF. As DNA, the CDR3 is TGTGCCTGGAGTGTACGTGGATTTCCACTCTACGAGCAGTACTTC.

The chain couples TRBV30 to TRBJ1-1; weak D call: TRBD1 (6 bases). CDR1 is GTSNPN, CDR2 SVGIG, per germline (reference sequence). V lost 0 bases to trimming and J lost 0 bases, with 11 bases between them. The CDR3 spans 15 residues. The CDR3 spells CAWSVGGLMNTEAFF. The CDR3 DNA is TGTGCCTGGAGTGTAGGGGGTCTCATGAACACTGAAGCTTTCTTT.

J is TRBJ2-1 and V is TRBV29-1; a weak D match, TRBD1 (5 bases). Germline values: CDR1 SQVTM, CDR2 ANQGSEA. V was trimmed by 7 bases and J by 12 bases, leaving 22 bases between them. The CDR3 has 13 residues. The CDR3 loop reads CSANQGMGLGQFF. The CDR3 DNA follows: TGCAGCGCAAATCAGGGTATGGGTTTGGGGCAGTTCTTC.

The J gene is TRBJ2-2, the V gene TRBV6-6; no definite D call. The germline V gene has CDR1 MNHNY and CDR2 SVGAGI (reference sequence). Trimming took 0 bases from V and 4 from J, leaving 12 bases between them. The CDR3 covers 16 residues. The CDR3 here is CASSYSISKGTGELFF. The CDR3 DNA sequence: TGTGCCAGCAGTTACTCGATTAGCAAAGGCACCGGGGAGCTGTTTTTT.

This clonotype was found once. The chain couples TRBV6-1 to TRBJ1-5, with 7 bases fitting TRBD1. Germline loops: CDR1 MNHNS, CDR2 SASEGT. The V gene end was trimmed by 7 bases and the J gene end by 5 bases; junction bases not matched to a gene: 8. The CDR3 extends over 14 amino acids. The DNA of the CDR3 is TGTGCCAGCACCTCCGACAGGGCTGATCAGCCCCAGCATTTT. The encoded protein is CASTSDRADQPQHF.

The V gene is TRBV29-1, the J gene TRBJ2-6; D is perhaps TRBD1 (5 bases). The length of the CDR3 is 14 residues. V lost 5 bases, J lost 4 bases, and 12 bases lay in between. CDR1 and CDR2 from the germline V gene are SQVTM and ANQGSEA. For the CDR3, the DNA is TGCAGCGTTACTACAGGTTTAGGGGCCAACGTCCTGACTTTC. This gives the protein CSVTTGLGANVLTF.

The gene calls are TRBV6-5 and TRBJ2-5; unclear D gene. Germline CDR1 reads MNHEY; CDR2 reads SVGAGI. The CDR3 totals 13 residues. The V gene lost 4 bases and the J gene lost 4 bases, with 10 bases spanning the gap. The DNA of the CDR3 is TGTGCCAGCAGTTCGACGAGAGGAGAGACCCAGTACTTC. Protein: CASSSTRGETQYF.

The V call is TRBV2, the J call TRBJ2-1; the D gene is possibly TRBD1 (5 bases). The CDR3 totals 13 residues. Germline V gives CDR1 SNHLY, CDR2 FYNNEI. Trimming pared 7 bases from V and 2 bases from J, leaving 9 bases between. The CDR3 region is CASMGRAYNEQFF. The CDR3 DNA reads TGTGCCAGCATGGGCAGGGCCTACAATGAGCAGTTCTTC.

The gene calls are TRBV10-3 and TRBJ2-5; D is ambiguous. The CDR3 runs to 13 residues. Trimming cost V 0 bases and J 3 bases, with 5 bases left between them. Germline CDR1 ENHRY, CDR2 SYGVKD. This CDR3 is CAISESTEETQYF. CDR3 in DNA: TGTGCCATCAGTGAGTCCACAGAAGAGACCCAGTACTTC.

The rearrangement uses TRBV28 and TRBJ2-5; 8 bases align to TRBD2. V shed 8 bases, J shed 4 bases, and the junction held 6 bases outside the gene matches. CDR3 size: 13 residues. CDR1 MDHEN and CDR2 SYDVKM come from the germline V gene. The CDR3 coding sequence is TGTGCCAGCTGTGGGGGGACTAGAGAGACCCAGTACTTC. This translates into CASCGGTRETQYF.